Sequencing of this T cell receptor (beta chain) was carried out in a study of OX40 agonist ivuxolimab in advanced cancers. For the study at large: Participants averaged approximately 60 years of age (range roughly 23 to 80) and were roughly 80% male. Three partial responders included one hepatocellular carcinoma patient and two cutaneous melanoma patients.

The cohort excluded patients with autoimmune disease history or systemic immunosuppression. Sequencing was performed with immunoSEQ multiplex PCR; in TCRdb, only in-frame clones are kept and a portion is missing. The sample carries around 94,000 clones, more than 85% recorded once. V lost 6 bases and J lost 4, with 15 bases in between. The germline V gene encodes CDR1 MNHNY and CDR2 SVGAGI (reference sequence). This CDR3 spans 15 amino acids. The sequence was obtained from an adult with an advanced solid tumor such as melanoma, head and neck, liver or kidney cancer. The sequenced sample was CD4+ or CD8+ T cells sorted from blood, obtained in a trial of the OX40 agonist ivuxolimab. The chain has TRBV6-6 and TRBJ1-4; no reliable D call. This chain's CDR3 is CASSRYPIINEKLFF. Here the CDR3 DNA reads TGTGCCAGCAGCCGATACCCGATTATTAATGAAAAACTGTTTTTT.